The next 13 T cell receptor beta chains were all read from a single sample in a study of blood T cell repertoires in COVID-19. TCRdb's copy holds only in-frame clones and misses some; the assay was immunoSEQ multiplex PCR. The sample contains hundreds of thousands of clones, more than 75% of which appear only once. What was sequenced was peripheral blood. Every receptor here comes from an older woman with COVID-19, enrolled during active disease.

The CDR3, as DNA: TGTGCCAGCAGTTCTGCAGGGTCATCCGCCCAAGATACGCAGTATTTT. It is translated as CASSSAGSSAQDTQYF. The rearrangement joins TRBV27 to TRBJ2-3, with D possibly TRBD1 on 5 matching bases. The length of the CDR3 is 16 residues. V dropped 4 bases and J dropped 5 bases, with 19 bases sitting between them. Germline-derived CDR1 and CDR2 are MNHEY and SMNVEV (reference sequence).

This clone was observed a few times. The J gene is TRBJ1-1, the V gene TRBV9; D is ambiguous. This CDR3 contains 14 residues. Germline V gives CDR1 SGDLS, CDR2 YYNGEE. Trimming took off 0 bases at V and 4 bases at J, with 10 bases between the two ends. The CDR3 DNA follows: TGTGCCAGCAGCGTAGAGACATCCGGCACTGAAGCTTTCTTT. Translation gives CASSVETSGTEAFF.

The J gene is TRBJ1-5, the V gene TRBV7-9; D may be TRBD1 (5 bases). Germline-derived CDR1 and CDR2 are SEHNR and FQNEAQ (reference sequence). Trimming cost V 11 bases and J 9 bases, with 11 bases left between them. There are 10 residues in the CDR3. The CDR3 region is CAAGEGPQHF. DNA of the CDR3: TGTGCCGCGGGGGAAGGGCCCCAGCATTTT.

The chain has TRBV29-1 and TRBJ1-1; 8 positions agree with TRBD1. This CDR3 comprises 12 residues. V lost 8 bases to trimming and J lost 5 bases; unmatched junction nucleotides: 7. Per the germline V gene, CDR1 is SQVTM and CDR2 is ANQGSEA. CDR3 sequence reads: CSFGQGRTEAFF. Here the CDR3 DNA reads TGCAGCTTTGGACAGGGTCGGACTGAAGCTTTCTTT.

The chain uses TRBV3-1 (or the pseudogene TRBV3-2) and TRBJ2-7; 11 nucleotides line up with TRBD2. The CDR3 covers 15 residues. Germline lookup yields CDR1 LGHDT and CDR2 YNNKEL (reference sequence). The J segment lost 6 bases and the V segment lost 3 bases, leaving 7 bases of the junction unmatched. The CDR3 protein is CASSQSLSGGGEQYF. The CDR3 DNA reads TGTGCCAGCAGCCAGTCACTTAGCGGGGGGGGCGAGCAGTACTTC.

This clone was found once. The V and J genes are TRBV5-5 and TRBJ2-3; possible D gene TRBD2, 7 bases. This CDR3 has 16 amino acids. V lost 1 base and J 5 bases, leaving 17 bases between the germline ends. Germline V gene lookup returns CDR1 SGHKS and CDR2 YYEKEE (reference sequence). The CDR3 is CASSLLGGRIQDTQYF. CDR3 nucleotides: TGTGCCAGCAGCTTGTTGGGGGGGCGCATTCAAGATACGCAGTATTTT.

In DNA form, the CDR3 reads TGTGCCAGCACCAAAAGGGCGGGGCCTAGCTCCTACGAGCAGTACTTC. It yields the protein CASTKRAGPSSYEQYF. The chain uses TRBV6-6 and TRBJ2-7, with D possibly TRBD2 on 6 matching bases. The V and J ends lost 7 bases and 0 bases respectively, with 19 bases between them. Germline V gives CDR1 MNHNY, CDR2 SVGAGI (reference sequence). The CDR3 sequence is 16 residues long.

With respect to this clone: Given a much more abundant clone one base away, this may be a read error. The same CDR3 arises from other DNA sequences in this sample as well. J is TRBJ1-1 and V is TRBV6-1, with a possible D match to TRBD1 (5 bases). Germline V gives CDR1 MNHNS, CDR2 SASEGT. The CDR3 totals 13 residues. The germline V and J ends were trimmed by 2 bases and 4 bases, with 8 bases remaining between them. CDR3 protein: CASSEQGVTEAFF. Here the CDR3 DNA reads TGTGCCAGCAGTGAACAGGGTGTCACTGAAGCTTTCTTT.

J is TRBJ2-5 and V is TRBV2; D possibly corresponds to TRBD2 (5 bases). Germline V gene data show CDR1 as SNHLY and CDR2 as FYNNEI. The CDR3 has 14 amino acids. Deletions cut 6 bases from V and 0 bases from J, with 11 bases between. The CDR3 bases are TGTGCCAGCAGCCCTGACTACAACCAAGAGACCCAGTACTTC. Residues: CASSPDYNQETQYF.

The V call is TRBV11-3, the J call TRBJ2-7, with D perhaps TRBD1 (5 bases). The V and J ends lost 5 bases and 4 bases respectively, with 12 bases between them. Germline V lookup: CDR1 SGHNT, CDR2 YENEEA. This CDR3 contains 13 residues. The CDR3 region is CASSPTDSYEQYF. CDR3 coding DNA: TGTGCCAGCAGCCCGACCGACAGTTACGAGCAGTACTTC.

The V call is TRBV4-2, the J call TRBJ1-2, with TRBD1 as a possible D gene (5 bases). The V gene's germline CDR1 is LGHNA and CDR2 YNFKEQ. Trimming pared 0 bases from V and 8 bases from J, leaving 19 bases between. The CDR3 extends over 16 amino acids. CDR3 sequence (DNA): TGTGCCAGCAGCCAAGATGGAGGGGATCGGCCTAAGGGCTACACCTTC. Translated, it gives CASSQDGGDRPKGYTF.

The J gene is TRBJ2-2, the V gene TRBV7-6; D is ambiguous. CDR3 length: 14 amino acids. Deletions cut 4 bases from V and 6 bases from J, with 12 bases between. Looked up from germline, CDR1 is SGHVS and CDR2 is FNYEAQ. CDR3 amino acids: CASSSGPVAGELFF. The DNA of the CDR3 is TGTGCCAGCAGCTCAGGTCCAGTCGCCGGGGAGCTGTTTTTT. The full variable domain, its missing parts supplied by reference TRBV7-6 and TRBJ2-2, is GAGVSQSPRYKVTKRGQDVALRCDPISGHVSLYWYRQALGQGPEFLTYFNYEAQQDKSGLPNDRFSAERPEGSISTLTIQRTEQRDSAMYRCASSSGPVAGELFFGEGSRLTVL.

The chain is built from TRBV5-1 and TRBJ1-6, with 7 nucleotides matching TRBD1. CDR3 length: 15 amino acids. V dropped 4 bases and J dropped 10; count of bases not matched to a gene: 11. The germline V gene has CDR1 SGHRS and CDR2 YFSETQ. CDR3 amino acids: CASSPQGPTESPLHF. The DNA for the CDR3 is TGCGCCAGCAGCCCACAGGGGCCCACTGAGTCACCCCTCCACTTT.